This is a list of T cell receptor beta chains from one sample in a study of shared clonotypes between healthy human individuals. Profiled with immunoSEQ multiplex PCR; TCRdb holds only in-frame clones, not every one. This table has around 180,000 clones, roughly 93% appearing once. What was sequenced was naive CD4+ T cells sorted from blood. The receptors here all came from a woman aged 25-40 years in good health. CDR3s include the opening cysteine and the closing phenylalanine or tryptophan. D genes are given only for firm matches. Clone size is shown for a subset of rows, as once, few, many or a class of expanded clone.

d_call j_call v_call clone_size cdr3_nt cdr3_aa
- TRBJ2-6 TRBV19 - TGTGCCAGTAGAAGGTTGCGCTCTGGGGCCAACGTCCTGACTTTC CASRRLRSGANVLTF
TRBD1 TRBJ2-6 TRBV4-1 once TGCGCCAGCAGCAATCCCGGACAGGGGGGGCTTGAGGCCAACGTCCTGACTTTC CASSNPGQGGLEANVLTF
TRBD1 TRBJ1-5 TRBV7-9 - TGTGCCAGCAGCTTGGGACAGGGGGCTCAGCCCCAGCATTTT CASSLGQGAQPQHF
- TRBJ2-7 TRBV5-1 - TGCGCCAGCAGCTTCAGGGGACCCCCCTACGAGCAGTACTTC CASSFRGPPYEQYF
- TRBJ2-7 TRBV9 - TGTGCCAGCAGCGTAGGTGACCTTCCCTACGAGCAGTACTTC CASSVGDLPYEQYF
TRBD2 TRBJ2-1 TRBV10-1 - TGCGCCAGCGGAAGCGGGACTAGCGGGAGCGGTGAGCAGTTCTTC CASGSGTSGSGEQFF
- TRBJ2-2 TRBV21-1 once TGTGCCAGCAGCAAACGGTGGCAGGCCTACCCCCCGAACACCGGGGAGCTGTTTTTT CASSKRWQAYPPNTGELFF
- TRBJ1-4 TRBV30 - TGTGCCTGGAGTAAAGCTCTGAGTTCTCCCAGGTTTTTT CAWSKALSSPRFF
TRBD2 TRBJ2-7 TRBV28 - TGTGCCAGCAGTTTTTATTCCCCAGCGGGACTTACCTACGAGCAGTACTTC CASSFYSPAGLTYEQYF
TRBD1 TRBJ1-5 TRBV18 - TGTGCCAGCTCACCCTCGGGACAGGGGAGTCAGCCCCAGCATTTT CASSPSGQGSQPQHF
TRBD1 TRBJ2-7 TRBV11-2 - TGTGCCAGCAGCACCGTACTCCGGACAGGGGGCGGCGAGCAGTACTTC CASSTVLRTGGGEQYF
TRBD1 TRBJ1-5 TRBV28 - TGTGCCAGCAGTTTAGCTGGGACAGGGGGCAATCAGCCCCAGCATTTT CASSLAGTGGNQPQHF
TRBD2 TRBJ2-7 TRBV4-1 - TGCGCCAGCAGCCAAGTTTCGGCTAGCGGGTTCTACGAGCAGTACTTC CASSQVSASGFYEQYF
- TRBJ2-1 TRBV6-4 - TGTGCCAGCAGTGACTCGATCCTCAACAATGAGCAGTTCTTC CASSDSILNNEQFF
- TRBJ1-5 TRBV7-6 - TGTGCCAGCAGCTTCGGGCGGAGTTTTCCCCAGCATTTT CASSFGRSFPQHF
- TRBJ1-2 TRBV5-6 - TGTGCCAGCAGCTTCGGGGACTATGGCTACACCTTC CASSFGDYGYTF